The clone carrying this T cell receptor (beta chain) was observed at least ten times. The entry originates in a study of T cells in Graves' hyperthyroidism and ophthalmopathy. The CDR3 sequence is 12 residues long. CDR1 and CDR2 from the germline V gene are MDHEN and SYDVKM. Trimming removed 9 bases from V and 8 bases from J; junction bases left unmatched: 7. There were TCR beta CDR3 regions amplified from RNA transcripts. The HTBI primer set was used in a first-round RT-PCR of the TCR CDR3. TCRdb recomputed calls from the multiplex PCR reads with MiXCR, one row per CDR3 protein. The profile covers more than 300,000 distinct CDR3 sequences, with over 11% appearing a single time and approximately 9.9% taken by the ten largest.

The TCR was taken from a woman aged 55 to 70 with Graves' hyperthyroidism. V is TRBV28 and J is TRBJ1-2; 9 bases line up with TRBD1. The material sequenced was blood. CDR3 nucleotides: TGTGCCAGTACGGGACAGGGAAAAGGCTACACCTTC. Its translation is CASTGQGKGYTF.